This section outlines one TCR beta chain sequence together with its context. This sample stems from a study of blood T cells in healthy people across ages. The CDR3 has 14 residues. Trimming took off 5 bases at V and 6 bases at J, with 15 bases between the two ends. CDR1 is MNHEY, CDR2 SVGAGI, per germline. Primers used in a second PCR of roughly 7 to 12 cycles were a sample-barcoded 5' primer and a J-beta primer mix. TCRdb itself ran the 5' RACE reads through MiXCR, one entry per CDR3 protein. Of over 600,000 distinct CDR3 sequences listed, around 41% are singletons. V is TRBV6-5 and J is TRBJ2-3; the D call may be TRBD1 or TRBD2 (5 bases each). Material for sequencing was blood. This clonotype originated in a man older than 75 in good health. CDR3 region: CASSPRERRDTQYF. In DNA, the CDR3 is TGTGCCAGCAGTCCCAGGGAAAGGAGGGATACGCAGTATTTT.